The rows below give T cell receptor beta chains drawn from one sample of a study of PD-1 blockade in classical Hodgkin lymphoma. Here immunoSEQ multiplex PCR was the method, and the copy in TCRdb shows in-frame clones only, minus some. Altogether roughly 50,000 clones are present, 85% to 90% being singletons, with the ten largest covering around 13%. The specimen comprised peripheral blood mononuclear cells (PBMCs), sampled before the fourth cycle of nivolumab. The receptors were gathered from a human donor with classical Hodgkin lymphoma. The CDR3 runs from the conserved cysteine through the conserved F or W. The order of the fields is D gene, clone size, V gene, J gene, CDR3 DNA, CDR3 protein. A D gene is named only where the DNA matches it firmly. Only some rows state a clone size, as once, few, many or a class for expanded clones.

>TRBD2|.|TRBV5-1|TRBJ2-3
TGCGCCAGCAGCCCCTACGGGGAGGGTGGAGATACGCAGTATTTT
CASSPYGEGGDTQYF
>.|.|TRBV5-4|TRBJ1-5
TGTGCCAGCAGCACGGGACCTAGCAATCAGCCCCAGCATTTT
CASSTGPSNQPQHF
>.|.|TRBV30|TRBJ2-4
TGTGCCTGGAGTGTATCTCTGGCCAAAAACATTCAGTACTTC
CAWSVSLAKNIQYF
>TRBD1|.|TRBV5-1|TRBJ2-2
TGCGCCAGCAGCTTTCAGGGGGCGAACACCGGGGAGCTGTTTTTT
CASSFQGANTGELFF
>.|.|TRBV7-3|TRBJ2-7
TGTGCCAGCAGCCCGGGGGCGGGTCCCCCCTACGAGCAGTACTTC
CASSPGAGPPYEQYF
>.|.|TRBV5-1|TRBJ1-1
TGCGCCAGCAGCCGACGGTCATATGACACTGAAGCTTTCTTT
CASSRRSYDTEAFF
>.|.|TRBV6-5|TRBJ2-5
TGTGCCAGCAGTTACTCGAGTCAAAGGGGGAGGGAGACCCAGTACTTC
CASSYSSQRGRETQYF
>TRBD2|.|TRBV5-1|TRBJ2-4
TGCGCCAGCAGCCGAGGGACTAGCGGGACCAGTCATCAAAACATTCAGTACTTC
CASSRGTSGTSHQNIQYF
>TRBD1|.|TRBV2|TRBJ1-2
TGTGCCAGCAGTGGGGACAGCCCCTACTATGGCTACACCTTC
CASSGDSPYYGYTF
>.|.|TRBV13|TRBJ2-6
TGTGCCAGCGGCCGGTCTGGGGCCAACGTCCTGACTTTC
CASGRSGANVLTF
>TRBD1|.|TRBV11-3|TRBJ1-2
TGTGCCAGCAGCACGTCGACAGGGTCCAACTATGGCTACACCTTC
CASSTSTGSNYGYTF
>TRBD2|.|TRBV19|TRBJ2-5
TGTGCCAGTAGTCCCACTAGCGGGAGATCGGCCCAGTACTTC
CASSPTSGRSAQYF
>.|.|TRBV4-2|TRBJ2-5
TGTGCCAGCAGCCAAGATAAAGAGACCCAGTACTTC
CASSQDKETQYF
>.|.|TRBV5-6|TRBJ1-3
TGTGCCAGCAGCCCGCGTCCGACGGGATTTGCTCCCTCTGGAAACACCATATATTTT
CASSPRPTGFAPSGNTIYF
>.|.|TRBV6-5|TRBJ1-4
TGTGCCAGCAGTTACGAGGACAGTCCCACTAATGAAAAACTGTTTTTT
CASSYEDSPTNEKLFF
>.|once|TRBV5-4|TRBJ1-1
TGTGCCAGCAGCTTGGGGGAATCACCCTCTCGGGCTGAAGCTTTCTTT
CASSLGESPSRAEAFF
>.|.|TRBV19|TRBJ1-5
TGTGCCAGTAGGAACGATCACGGGGTAGGCAATCAGCCCCAGCATTTT
CASRNDHGVGNQPQHF
>TRBD2|.|TRBV27|TRBJ2-5
TGTGCCAGCAGTCCCAGGGAGACTAGCGGGAGGGAGACCCAGTACTTC
CASSPRETSGRETQYF
>.|.|TRBV6-1|TRBJ2-1
TGTGCCAGCAGCCAGTCGGGGAGCTCCTACAATGAGCAGTTCTTC
CASSQSGSSYNEQFF
>.|.|TRBV28|TRBJ2-7
TGTGCCAGCATTTCATGGGGGGAGGAGCCGCAGTACTTC
CASISWGEEPQYF
>.|.|TRBV7-3|TRBJ2-6
TGTGCCAGCAGCTCGTCGCCTGGGGCCAACGTCCTGACTTTC
CASSSSPGANVLTF
>.|.|TRBV5-8|TRBJ1-2
TGTGCCAGCAGCCAAGGTGGCGGAACCTATGGCTACACCTTC
CASSQGGGTYGYTF
>.|once|TRBV27|TRBJ2-7
TGTGCCAGCAGTCCGTTACCGACACGGAGCGTCTACGAGCAGTACTTC
CASSPLPTRSVYEQYF
>.|.|TRBV7-2|TRBJ1-5
TGTGCCAGCAGCTTAACAGGACCTAGCAATCAGCCCCAGCATTTT
CASSLTGPSNQPQHF
>.|.|TRBV11-3|TRBJ2-6
TGTGCCAGCAGCTTAGCAGTTGCCCCTGGGGCCAACGTCCTGACTTTC
CASSLAVAPGANVLTF
>.|.|TRBV10-1|TRBJ2-7
TGCGCCAGCAGTGACCCGGAGGGCGAGCAGTACTTC
CASSDPEGEQYF
>TRBD1|.|TRBV9|TRBJ2-2
TGTGCCAGCAGCGGTAGTCAAGGGGGCTCCCTGAACACCGGGGAGCTGTTTTTT
CASSGSQGGSLNTGELFF
>.|.|TRBV6-5|TRBJ2-7
TGTGCCAGCAGCTGGGGTCCCTACGAGCAGTACTTC
CASSWGPYEQYF
>.|.|TRBV5-1|TRBJ2-7
TGCGCCAGCAGCGACGCCGTCGGGGGCTTCTCCTACGAGCAGTACTTC
CASSDAVGGFSYEQYF
>.|.|TRBV10-3|TRBJ2-7
TGTGCCATCAGGGCAGATACCATCTACGAGCAGTACTTC
CAIRADTIYEQYF
>TRBD1|.|TRBV30|TRBJ1-5
TGTGCCTGGAGTGATCAGCTGACAGGGGGCTCCAATCAGCCCCAGCATTTT
CAWSDQLTGGSNQPQHF
>TRBD1|.|TRBV7-9|TRBJ2-7
TGTGCCAGCAGCCGAGACAGGGTACACGAGCAGTACTTC
CASSRDRVHEQYF
>.|once|TRBV25-1|TRBJ2-5
TGTGCCAGCAGTGCGGTGGGAGCGAGGGAGACCCAGTACTTC
CASSAVGARETQYF
>.|few|TRBV2|TRBJ1-5
TGTGCCAGCAACTTGCTCCTTAGCAATCAGCCCCAGCATTTT
CASNLLLSNQPQHF
>.|.|TRBV5-1|TRBJ1-5
TGCGCCAGCAGCATTGACGGAAGCAATCAGCCCCAGCATTTT
CASSIDGSNQPQHF
>.|.|TRBV4-1|TRBJ2-5
TGCGCCAGCAGCCAAGAGCTCGGGACCCAGTACTTC
CASSQELGTQYF
>.|.|TRBV6-1|TRBJ1-3
TGTGCCAGCACCAGAAGGGGGACGGTCGGAAACACCATATATTTT
CASTRRGTVGNTIYF
>TRBD1|.|TRBV4-1|TRBJ1-2
TGCGCCAGCAGCCAAGGCGGACAGGGACTTAACTATGGCTACACCTTC
CASSQGGQGLNYGYTF
>.|.|TRBV21-1|TRBJ2-3
TGTGCCAGCAGCAAATTATCAGAGGCGCGGCCAGATACGCAGTATTTT
CASSKLSEARPDTQYF
>.|.|TRBV4-1|TRBJ2-7
TGCGCCAGCAGCCAAGAGGGGTGGAGTTCCTACGAGCAGTACTTC
CASSQEGWSSYEQYF
>TRBD1|once|TRBV6-5|TRBJ1-5
TGTGCCAGCAGTGACAGGGCGGTTAATCAGCCCCAGCATTTT
CASSDRAVNQPQHF
>.|.|TRBV9|TRBJ2-7
TGTGCCAGCAGCGTAGGACCCCACGGCGAGCAGTACTTC
CASSVGPHGEQYF
>TRBD2|.|TRBV2|TRBJ2-5
TGTGCCAGCGGATTACTAGCGGGAGTAGGTGAGACCCAGTACTTC
CASGLLAGVGETQYF
>.|.|TRBV27|TRBJ2-7
TGTGCCAGCAGCTTATTGGAATACGAGCAGTACTTC
CASSLLEYEQYF
>.|.|TRBV5-1|TRBJ2-2
TGCGCCAGCAGCCCATCGACAGGGAGGGCCGGGGCAGAGCTGTTTTTT
CASSPSTGRAGAELFF
>TRBD2|.|TRBV2|TRBJ2-5
TGTGCCAGCAGTGGGACTAGCGGGAGTGAGACCCAGTACTTC
CASSGTSGSETQYF
>TRBD2|.|TRBV28|TRBJ2-1
TGTGCCAGCGGAGACCCAAACCTAGCGGGAGTTGAGGATGAGCAGTTCTTC
CASGDPNLAGVEDEQFF
>.|.|TRBV2|TRBJ1-1
TGTGCCAGCAGAGAGACAGGCGAAGCTTTCTTT
CASRETGEAFF
>.|.|TRBV18|TRBJ2-5
TGTGCCAGCTCACCAGCGGGAGAGACCCAGTACTTC
CASSPAGETQYF